This T cell receptor beta chain was captured in a study of cytomegalovirus exposure and HLA in healthy donors. Primers: 60 Vbeta forward and 13 Jbeta reverse. The repertoire was sequenced with immunoSEQ multiplex PCR; TCRdb's copy has only in-frame clones and lacks some. Of some 200,000 clones listed, roughly 77% are singletons. Germline CDR1 is MNHNS and CDR2 is SASEGT. The CDR3 totals 14 residues. V lost 8 bases, J lost 2 bases, and 6 bases stayed unmatched. The receptor comes from a male donor in good health and CMV-seropositive. The sample was PBMCs. This chain uses TRBV6-1 with TRBJ2-1; 7 nucleotides match TRBD1. The CDR3 nucleotides read TGTGCCAGCGCGACAGGGACCCCCTACAATGAGCAGTTCTTC. Protein product: CASATGTPYNEQFF.